The text below deals with one T cell receptor (beta chain). Its antigen is currently unknown. The PCR contained 60 Vbeta and 13 Jbeta primers. Only in-frame clones appear in the TCRdb table, and some are missing; sequencing was by immunoSEQ multiplex PCR. This table holds tens of thousands of clones. It was healthy bone marrow donors who served as donors. Unrecorded immune exposure was likely among donors, who were nominally healthy when sampled. Germline-derived CDR1 and CDR2 are SGDLS and YYNGEE. V lost 0 bases, J lost 4 bases, and 13 bases lay in between. The length of the CDR3 is 16 residues. This entry is derived from a study of cytomegalovirus exposure and HLA in healthy donors. Whole-study findings and limits: According to the study, around 160 TCR beta chains were cytomegalovirus-associated. Certain sequence variants were highly shared and formed a cluster, and this cluster was likely a sequencing artifact.

The rearrangement links TRBV9 to TRBJ2-2, with unresolved D. Source material: PBMCs. The receptor comes from a female donor in good health and CMV-seropositive. The CDR3, as DNA: TGTGCCAGCAGCGTAGTTGGCAGCCCGGGCACCGGGGAGCTGTTTTTT. It yields the protein CASSVVGSPGTGELFF.